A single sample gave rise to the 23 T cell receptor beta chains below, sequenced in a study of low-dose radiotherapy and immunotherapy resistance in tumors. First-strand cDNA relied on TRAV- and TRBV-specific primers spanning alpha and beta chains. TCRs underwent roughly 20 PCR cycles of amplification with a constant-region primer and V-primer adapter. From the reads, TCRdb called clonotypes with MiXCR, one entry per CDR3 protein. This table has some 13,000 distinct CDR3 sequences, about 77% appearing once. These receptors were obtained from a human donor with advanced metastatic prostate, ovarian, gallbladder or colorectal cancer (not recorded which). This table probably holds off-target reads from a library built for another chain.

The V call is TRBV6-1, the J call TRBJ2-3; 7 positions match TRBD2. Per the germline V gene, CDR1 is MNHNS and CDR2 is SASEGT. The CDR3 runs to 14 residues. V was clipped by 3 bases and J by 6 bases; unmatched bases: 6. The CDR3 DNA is TGTGCCAGCAGTGAGATGAGACTAGCCGATACGCAGTATTTT. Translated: CASSEMRLADTQYF.

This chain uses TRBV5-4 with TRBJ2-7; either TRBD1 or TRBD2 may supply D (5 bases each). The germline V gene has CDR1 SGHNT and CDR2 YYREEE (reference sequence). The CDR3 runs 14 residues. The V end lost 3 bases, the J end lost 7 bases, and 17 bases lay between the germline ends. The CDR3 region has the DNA TGTGCCAGCAGCTCCCGGGACGAGTCGGGGGAGCAGTACTTC. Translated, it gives CASSSRDESGEQYF. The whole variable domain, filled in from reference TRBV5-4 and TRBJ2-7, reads ETGVTQSPTHLIKTRGQQVTLRCSSQSGHNTVSWYQQALGQGPQFIFQYYREEENGRGNFPPRFSGLQFPNYSSELNVNALELDDSALYLCASSSRDESGEQYFGPGTRLTVT.

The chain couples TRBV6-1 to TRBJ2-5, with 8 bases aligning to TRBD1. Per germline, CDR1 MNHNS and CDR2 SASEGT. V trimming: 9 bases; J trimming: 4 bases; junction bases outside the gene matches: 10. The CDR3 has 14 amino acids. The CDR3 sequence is CASDSGGSVETQYF. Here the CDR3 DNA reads TGTGCCAGTGATTCAGGGGGCTCGGTAGAGACCCAGTACTTC.

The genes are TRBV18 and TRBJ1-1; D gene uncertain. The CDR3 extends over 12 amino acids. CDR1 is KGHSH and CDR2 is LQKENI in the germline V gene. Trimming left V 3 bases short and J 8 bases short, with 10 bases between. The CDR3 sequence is CASSPTGNEAFF. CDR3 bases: TGTGCCAGCTCACCGACCGGGAACGAAGCTTTCTTT.

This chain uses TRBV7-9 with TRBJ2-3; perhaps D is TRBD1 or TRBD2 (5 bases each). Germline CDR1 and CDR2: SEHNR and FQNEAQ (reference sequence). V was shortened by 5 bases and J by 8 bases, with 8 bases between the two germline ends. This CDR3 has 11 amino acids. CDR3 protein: CASSEGSTQYF. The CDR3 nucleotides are TGTGCCAGCAGCGAGGGGTCTACGCAGTATTTT.

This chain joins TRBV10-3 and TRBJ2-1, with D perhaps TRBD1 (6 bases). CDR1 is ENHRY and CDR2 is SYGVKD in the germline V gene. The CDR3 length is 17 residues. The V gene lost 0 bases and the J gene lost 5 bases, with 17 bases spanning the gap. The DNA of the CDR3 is TGTGCCATCAGTGAGTCCCGACCGGGACAATATAACAATGAGCAGTTCTTC. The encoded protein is CAISESRPGQYNNEQFF.

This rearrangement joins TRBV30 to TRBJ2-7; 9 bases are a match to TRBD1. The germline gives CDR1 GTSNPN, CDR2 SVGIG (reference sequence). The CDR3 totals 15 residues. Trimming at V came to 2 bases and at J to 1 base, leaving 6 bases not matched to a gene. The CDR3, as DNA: TGTGCCTGGAGTAAAGGACAGGGGATTTCCTACGAGCAGTACTTC. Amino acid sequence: CAWSKGQGISYEQYF.

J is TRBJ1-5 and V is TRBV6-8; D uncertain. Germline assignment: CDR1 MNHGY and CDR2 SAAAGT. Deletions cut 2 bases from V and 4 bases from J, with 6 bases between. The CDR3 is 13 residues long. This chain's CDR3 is CASSYDRNQPQHF. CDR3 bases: TGTGCCAGCAGTTACGACCGAAATCAGCCCCAGCATTTT.

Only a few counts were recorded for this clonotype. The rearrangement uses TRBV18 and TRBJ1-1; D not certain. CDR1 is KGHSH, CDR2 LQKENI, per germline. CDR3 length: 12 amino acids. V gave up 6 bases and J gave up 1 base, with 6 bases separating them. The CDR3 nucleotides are TGTGCCAGCTCGGGCACGAACACTGAAGCTTTCTTT. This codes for CASSGTNTEAFF.

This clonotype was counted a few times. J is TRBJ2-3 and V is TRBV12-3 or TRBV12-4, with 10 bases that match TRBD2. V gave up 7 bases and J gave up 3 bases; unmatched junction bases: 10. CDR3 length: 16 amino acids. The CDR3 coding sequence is TGTGCCAGCATCATAAGCGGGGGGGGTTTGACAGATACGCAGTATTTT. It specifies CASIISGGGLTDTQYF.

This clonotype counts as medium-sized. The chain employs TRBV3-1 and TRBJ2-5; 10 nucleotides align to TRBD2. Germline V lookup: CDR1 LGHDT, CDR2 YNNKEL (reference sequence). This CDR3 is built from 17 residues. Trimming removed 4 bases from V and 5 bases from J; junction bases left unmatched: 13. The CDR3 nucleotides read TGTGCCAGCAGCCCATCCCGGACGCTAGCGGGGGCGGAGACCCAGTACTTC. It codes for CASSPSRTLAGAETQYF.

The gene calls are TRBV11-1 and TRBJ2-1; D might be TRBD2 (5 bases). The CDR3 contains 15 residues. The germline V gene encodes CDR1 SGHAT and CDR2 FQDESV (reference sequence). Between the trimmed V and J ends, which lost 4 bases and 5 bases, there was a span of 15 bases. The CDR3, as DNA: TGTGCCAGCAGCTCGGAGCGGAAAAAACACAATGAGCAGTTCTTC. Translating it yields CASSSERKKHNEQFF.

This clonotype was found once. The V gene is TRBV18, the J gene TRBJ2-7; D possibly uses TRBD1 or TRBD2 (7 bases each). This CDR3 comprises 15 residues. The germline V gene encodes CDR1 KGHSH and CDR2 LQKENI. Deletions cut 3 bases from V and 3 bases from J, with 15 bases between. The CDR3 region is CASSPSGGQNYEQYF. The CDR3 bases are TGTGCCAGCTCACCTTCGGGGGGACAGAACTACGAGCAGTACTTC.

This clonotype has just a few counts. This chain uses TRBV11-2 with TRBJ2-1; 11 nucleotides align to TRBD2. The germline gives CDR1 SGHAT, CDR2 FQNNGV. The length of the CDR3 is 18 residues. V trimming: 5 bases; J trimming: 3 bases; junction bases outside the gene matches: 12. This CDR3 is CASSPRPSGGSFYNEQFF. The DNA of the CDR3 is TGTGCCAGCAGCCCGAGACCTAGCGGGGGGTCTTTCTACAATGAGCAGTTCTTC.

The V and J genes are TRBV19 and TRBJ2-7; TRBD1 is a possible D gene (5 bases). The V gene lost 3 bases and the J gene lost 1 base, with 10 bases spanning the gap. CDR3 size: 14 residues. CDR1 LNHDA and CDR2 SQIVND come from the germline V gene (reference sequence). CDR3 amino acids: CASSIRAASYEQYF. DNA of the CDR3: TGTGCCAGTAGTATCAGGGCAGCGTCCTACGAGCAGTACTTC.

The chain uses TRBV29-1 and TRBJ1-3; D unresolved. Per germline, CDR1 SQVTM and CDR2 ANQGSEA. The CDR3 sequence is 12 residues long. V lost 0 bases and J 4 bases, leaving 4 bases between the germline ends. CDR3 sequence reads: CSVEEGGNTIYF. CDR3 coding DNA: TGCAGCGTTGAAGAGGGGGGAAACACCATATATTTT.

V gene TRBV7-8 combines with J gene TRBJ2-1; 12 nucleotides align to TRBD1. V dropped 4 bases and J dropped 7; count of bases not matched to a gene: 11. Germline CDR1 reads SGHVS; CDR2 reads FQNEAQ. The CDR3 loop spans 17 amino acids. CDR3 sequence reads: CASSYPSGTGGSNEQFF. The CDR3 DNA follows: TGTGCCAGCAGCTACCCGTCAGGGACAGGGGGCTCGAATGAGCAGTTCTTC.

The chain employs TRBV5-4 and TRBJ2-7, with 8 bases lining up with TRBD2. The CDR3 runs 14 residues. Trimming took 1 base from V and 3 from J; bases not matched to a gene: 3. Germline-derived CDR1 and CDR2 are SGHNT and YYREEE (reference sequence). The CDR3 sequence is CASSLKAGDYEQYF. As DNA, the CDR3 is TGTGCCAGCAGCTTGAAAGCGGGGGACTACGAGCAGTACTTC.

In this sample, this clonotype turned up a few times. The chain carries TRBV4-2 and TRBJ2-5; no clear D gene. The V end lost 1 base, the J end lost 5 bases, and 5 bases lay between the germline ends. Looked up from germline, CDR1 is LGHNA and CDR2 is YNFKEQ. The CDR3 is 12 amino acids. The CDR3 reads CASSQGSETQYF. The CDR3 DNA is TGTGCCAGCAGCCAAGGGTCCGAGACCCAGTACTTC.

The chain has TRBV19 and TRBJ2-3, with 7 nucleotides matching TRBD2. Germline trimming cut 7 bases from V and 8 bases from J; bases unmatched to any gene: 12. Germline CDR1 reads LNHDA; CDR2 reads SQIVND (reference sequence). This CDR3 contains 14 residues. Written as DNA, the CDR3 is TGTGCCAGTACCGTCGGGGCAGGCGGGGGTACGCAGTATTTT. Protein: CASTVGAGGGTQYF.

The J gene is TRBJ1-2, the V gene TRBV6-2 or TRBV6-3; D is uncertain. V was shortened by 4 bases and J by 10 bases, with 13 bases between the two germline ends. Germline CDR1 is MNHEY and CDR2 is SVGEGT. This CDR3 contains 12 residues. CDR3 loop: CASSSPTQIYTF. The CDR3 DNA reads TGTGCCAGCAGTTCCCCTACACAGATCTACACCTTC.

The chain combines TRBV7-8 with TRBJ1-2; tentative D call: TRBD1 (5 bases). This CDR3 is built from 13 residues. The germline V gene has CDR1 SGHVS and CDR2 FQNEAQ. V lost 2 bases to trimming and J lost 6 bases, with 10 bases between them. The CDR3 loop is CASSLYEGNGYTF. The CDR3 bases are TGTGCCAGCAGCTTATACGAGGGGAATGGCTACACCTTC.

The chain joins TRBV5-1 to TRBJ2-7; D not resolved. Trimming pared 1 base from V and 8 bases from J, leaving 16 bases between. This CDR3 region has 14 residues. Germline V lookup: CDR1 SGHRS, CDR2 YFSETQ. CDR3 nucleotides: TGCGCCAGCAGCTTGCCTGAAGTACAAGCCAAGCAGTACTTC. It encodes CASSLPEVQAKQYF.